This T cell receptor (beta chain) derives from a study of blood T cell repertoires in COVID-19. On the study more broadly: Nucleic acid was either cDNA or gDNA, and it came from T cells, B-cell-depleted T cells, or PBMCs.

This CDR3 spans 15 amino acids. Between the trimmed V and J ends, which lost 2 bases and 0 bases, there was a span of 10 bases. Germline assignment: CDR1 SGHTA and CDR2 FQGNSA. The repertoire was sequenced with immunoSEQ multiplex PCR; TCRdb's copy has only in-frame clones and lacks some. The repertoire holds about 480,000 clones, with approximately 90% as singletons. Sequencing was performed on PBMCs or T cells enriched from blood (not recorded which). This sequence was found in a woman between 40 and 55 years old who had recovered from COVID-19. This rearrangement joins TRBV7-2 to TRBJ1-1; D is uncertain. CDR3 nucleotide sequence: TGTGCCAGCAGCTTATTTAGCGTGATGAACACTGAAGCTTTCTTT. Translated, it gives CASSLFSVMNTEAFF.